Below are 32 T cell receptor beta chains sequenced from a single sample in a study of Ad26.COV2.S vaccination and SARS-CoV-2 variants. Some clones are missing from TCRdb's copy, which holds only in-frame ones; the method was immunoSEQ multiplex PCR. Of hundreds of thousands of clones in the sample, approximately 92% were seen once. Noted treatment: 15 to 20 received Ad26.COV2.S at low or high dose, single or two shots; 5 received placebo; per-sample allocation not given. It was on day 63 after the first vaccine or placebo injection that samples were taken. The specimen was peripheral blood, collected in a trial of Ad26.COV2.S vaccine versus placebo. Receptors were obtained from a person aged 18-65 years who received the Ad26.COV2.S COVID-19 vaccine or a placebo.

This clone occurred a few times. The chain has TRBV15 and TRBJ2-1; no clear D. The CDR3 runs 15 residues. Germline CDR1 is LNHNV and CDR2 is YYDKDF (reference sequence). The V and J ends lost 6 bases and 6 bases respectively, with 18 bases between them. The CDR3 loop is CATRTHSPLSNEQFF. CDR3 DNA: TGTGCCACCAGGACTCATTCCCCCTTGAGCAATGAGCAGTTCTTC.

V usage is TRBV19 and J usage is TRBJ1-1, with 7 bases aligning to TRBD1. Germline V gene sequence: CDR1 LNHDA, CDR2 SQIVND (reference sequence). The length of the CDR3 is 14 residues. V trimming: 4 bases; J trimming: 5 bases; junction bases outside the gene matches: 7. CDR3 sequence reads: CASSRRGRGTEAFF. The CDR3 bases are TGTGCCAGTAGTAGGAGGGGGCGCGGGACTGAAGCTTTCTTT. The full variable domain, completed using reference TRBV19 and TRBJ1-1, is DGGITQSPKYLFRKEGQNVTLSCEQNLNHDAMYWYRQDPGQGLRLIYYSQIVNDFQKGDIAEGYSVSREKKESFPLTVTSAQKNPTAFYLCASSRRGRGTEAFFGQGTRLTVV.

The V gene is TRBV5-1, the J gene TRBJ2-5; D may be TRBD1 or TRBD2 (6 bases each). V lost 4 bases, J lost 4 bases, and 17 bases lay in between. CDR1 and CDR2 (germline): SGHRS, YFSETQ. The CDR3 has 15 residues. CDR3 region: CASSLVAGGRETQYF. The CDR3 DNA reads TGCGCCAGCAGCCTGGTGGCCGGGGGCAGAGAGACCCAGTACTTC.

The rearrangement links TRBV10-3 to TRBJ2-7, with 9 bases identical to TRBD1. Losses at the gene ends were 5 bases for V and 9 bases for J; bases not matched to a gene: 14. The CDR3 covers 15 residues. In germline, CDR1 is ENHRY, CDR2 SYGVKD. The CDR3: CAISPRDREGAGQYF. In DNA, the CDR3 is TGTGCCATCAGTCCCCGGGACAGGGAAGGGGCAGGGCAGTACTTC.

The DNA for the CDR3 is TGCGCCAGCAGGGGGGGGAGGGTTCGAGGGGAGCTGTTTTTT. Its translation: CASRGGRVRGELFF. The V and J genes are TRBV23-1 and TRBJ2-2, with 7 bases that match TRBD2. Being an ORF, TRBV23-1 has a function that is uncertain. Trimming removed 6 bases from V and 8 bases from J; junction bases left unmatched: 9. The CDR3 extends over 14 amino acids.

This chain connects TRBV13 to TRBJ2-7; D not resolved. Germline CDR1 PRHDT, CDR2 FYEKMQ (reference sequence). This CDR3 is 12 amino acids long. The V gene lost 1 base and the J gene lost 7 bases, with 8 bases spanning the gap. CDR3 DNA sequence: TGTGCCAGCAGCTTAGCGGCAAAGGAGCAGTACGTC. This translates into CASSLAAKEQYV.

The chain has TRBV7-8 and TRBJ1-1, with D unclear. Germline lookup yields CDR1 SGHVS and CDR2 FQNEAQ. Trimming removed 3 bases at V and 0 bases at J, with 8 bases between. The length of the CDR3 is 14 residues. This CDR3 is CASSFGEVNTEAFF. Here the CDR3 DNA reads TGTGCCAGCAGCTTCGGGGAGGTGAACACTGAAGCTTTCTTT.

The V call is TRBV6-5, the J call TRBJ1-3; D not resolved. CDR3 length equals 15 residues. Trimming cost V 0 bases and J 4 bases, with 10 bases left between them. Germline values: CDR1 MNHEY, CDR2 SVGAGI. The CDR3 sequence: CASSYSALWGNTIYF. For the CDR3, the DNA is TGTGCCAGCAGTTACTCGGCCCTTTGGGGAAACACCATATATTTT.

This clone was recorded only once. The chain has TRBV10-3 and TRBJ2-5, with 8 nucleotides matching TRBD1. Looked up from germline, CDR1 is ENHRY and CDR2 is SYGVKD. With V trimmed by 10 bases and J by 2 bases, 12 bases remained unmatched. The CDR3 has 15 residues. The DNA for the CDR3 is TGTGCCACCCAGAGGACAGGGATCCCTCAAGAGACCCAGTACTTC. Amino acid sequence: CATQRTGIPQETQYF.

The chain uses TRBV5-1 and TRBJ2-3; D is possibly TRBD2 (6 bases). The CDR3 extends over 15 amino acids. The ends were cut back, 4 bases at V and 5 bases at J, with 17 bases in the middle. CDR1 SGHRS and CDR2 YFSETQ come from the germline V gene. CDR3 DNA: TGCGCCAGCAGCCCACGACCGGGAGAAGGAGATACGCAGTATTTT. It codes for CASSPRPGEGDTQYF.

V gene TRBV7-9 combines with J gene TRBJ1-2; TRBD1 is a possible D gene (6 bases). The germline V gene encodes CDR1 SEHNR and CDR2 FQNEAQ (reference sequence). This CDR3 is 16 amino acids long. V lost 6 bases and J lost 4, with 21 bases in between. CDR3 bases: TGTGCCAGCAGGGTGGCTGAACAGGGTACTTTCTATGGCTACACCTTC. As protein: CASRVAEQGTFYGYTF.

V usage is TRBV10-3 and J usage is TRBJ1-1, with D possibly TRBD1 on 5 matching bases. Between the trimmed V and J ends, which lost 9 bases and 6 bases, there was a span of 20 bases. CDR1 and CDR2 (germline): ENHRY, SYGVKD. The CDR3 covers 14 residues. Here the CDR3 reads CAIRNQGGGAEAFF. In DNA form, the CDR3 reads TGTGCCATTCGGAACCAGGGAGGAGGGGCTGAAGCTTTCTTT.

The rearrangement links TRBV24-1 to TRBJ1-2; 7 positions match TRBD1. Germline loops: CDR1 KGHDR, CDR2 SFDVKD. Trimming cost V 5 bases and J 4 bases; bases outside gene matches: 6. This CDR3 has 14 amino acids. CDR3 in amino acids: CATSGQGGAYGYTF. The CDR3 nucleotides read TGTGCCACCAGTGGACAGGGTGGTGCCTATGGCTACACCTTC.

Turning to this clone: Other DNA sequences in the sample encode the same CDR3. The J gene is TRBJ2-1, the V gene TRBV7-9; maybe TRBD1 (6 bases). With 2 bases removed from V and 7 bases from J, the gap between germline ends came to 9 bases. The V gene's germline CDR1 is SEHNR and CDR2 FQNEAQ (reference sequence). The CDR3 spans 13 residues. CDR3 in DNA: TGTGCCAGCAGCTTACAAGGGGGTAATGAGCAGTTCTTC. Amino acids: CASSLQGGNEQFF.

The gene calls are TRBV18 and TRBJ2-1; 7 bases are shared with TRBD2. The CDR3 covers 14 residues. J was trimmed by 2 bases and V by 4 bases; bases with no gene match: 2. Germline loops: CDR1 KGHSH, CDR2 LQKENI. CDR3 in DNA: TGTGCCAGCTCACGGGGGAGGGCCTACAATGAGCAGTTCTTC. This gives the protein CASSRGRAYNEQFF.

V gene TRBV27 combines with J gene TRBJ1-4; D is unclear. Germline CDR1 MNHEY, CDR2 SMNVEV (reference sequence). The ends were cut back, 6 bases at V and 3 bases at J, with 14 bases in the middle. There are 15 residues in the CDR3. CDR3 loop: CASRAWALSNEKLFF. CDR3 sequence (DNA): TGTGCCAGCAGAGCCTGGGCGCTATCTAATGAAAAACTGTTTTTT.

This chain uses TRBV18 with TRBJ2-3; D perhaps matches TRBD2 (5 bases). Trimming stripped 2 bases from V and 2 bases from J, with 17 bases between. CDR3 length: 17 amino acids. Germline V gene sequence: CDR1 KGHSH, CDR2 LQKENI. This CDR3 reads CASSPTDSLVYTDTQYF. In DNA form, the CDR3 reads TGTGCCAGCTCACCAACGGACTCCCTAGTTTACACAGATACGCAGTATTTT.

CDR3 loop: CASSLEDTIYF. CDR3 coding DNA: TGTGCCAGCAGCTTGGAGGACACCATATATTTT. The chain recombines TRBV5-5 with TRBJ1-3; D unclear. Germline V gene lookup returns CDR1 SGHKS and CDR2 YYEKEE (reference sequence). The CDR3 runs to 11 residues. With 0 bases removed from V and 8 bases from J, the gap between germline ends came to 3 bases.

CDR3 nucleotide sequence: TGTGCCAGCAGCCGCGAGGGGTCCTATAATTCACCCCTCCACTTT. It codes for CASSREGSYNSPLHF. The genes are TRBV7-6 and TRBJ1-6; D might be TRBD1 (5 bases). This CDR3 has 15 amino acids. The ends were cut back, 5 bases at V and 1 base at J, with 9 bases in the middle. The germline CDR1 and CDR2 sequences are SGHVS and FNYEAQ.

The CDR3 bases are TGTGCCACGCGGGGAGGGTCAAGCAATCAGCCCCAGCATTTT. This gives the protein CATRGGSSNQPQHF. The chain carries TRBV10-3 and TRBJ1-5; D gene uncertain. Germline lookup yields CDR1 ENHRY and CDR2 SYGVKD. Between the trimmed V and J ends, which lost 10 bases and 1 base, there was a span of 14 bases. The CDR3 length is 14 residues.

The chain combines TRBV11-2 with TRBJ2-5; D possibly corresponds to TRBD2 (5 bases). The V gene lost 5 bases and the J gene lost 5 bases, with 9 bases spanning the gap. The germline CDR1 and CDR2 sequences are SGHAT and FQNNGV. The CDR3 consists of 12 residues. The CDR3 DNA is TGTGCCAGCAGCCCCACTAGGGAGACCCAGTACTTC. Translation gives CASSPTRETQYF.

The CDR3 region is CASSSRGGDLDTQYF. CDR3 sequence (DNA): TGTGCCAGCAGCTCGAGAGGGGGCGATTTAGATACGCAGTATTTT. The chain carries TRBV7-3 and TRBJ2-3, with 7 bases lining up with TRBD1. V was clipped by 4 bases and J by 5 bases; unmatched bases: 9. The CDR3 contains 15 residues. CDR1 is SGHTA, CDR2 FQGTGA, per germline.

This chain joins TRBV15 and TRBJ2-1; maybe TRBD2 (6 bases). The length of the CDR3 is 12 residues. Trimming shortened V by 8 bases and J by 3 bases, and 8 bases separated the two germline ends. From germline, CDR1 is LNHNV and CDR2 YYDKDF (reference sequence). CDR3 residues: CATSAGYNEQFF. In nucleotides, the CDR3 is TGTGCCACCTCAGCGGGCTACAATGAGCAGTTCTTC.

This clone was observed once. V usage is TRBV6-6 and J usage is TRBJ1-5; 7 positions match TRBD1. The CDR3 has 19 amino acids. J gave up 1 base and V 5 bases, and 17 bases lay outside the gene matches. Germline V lookup: CDR1 MNHNY, CDR2 SVGAGI (reference sequence). CDR3 bases: TGTGCCAGCAGTCTCCGGACAGGAATGGGGGATGGGAGCAATCAGCCCCAGCATTTT. Translating gives CASSLRTGMGDGSNQPQHF.

The J gene is TRBJ1-1, the V gene TRBV10-3; possible D gene TRBD1, 6 bases. Between the trimmed V and J ends, which lost 6 bases and 5 bases, there was a span of 19 bases. The CDR3 spans 15 residues. The V gene's germline CDR1 is ENHRY and CDR2 SYGVKD. DNA for the CDR3: TGTGCCATCAGGAACCGGGACACAGTAGGGACTGAAGCTTTCTTT. The encoded protein is CAIRNRDTVGTEAFF.

V usage is TRBV5-8 and J usage is TRBJ2-5; tentatively, D is TRBD1 (6 bases). CDR1 is SGHTS, CDR2 YDEGEE, per germline. This CDR3 is built from 12 residues. Trimming left V 7 bases short and J 3 bases short, with 10 bases between. CDR3 DNA sequence: TGTGCCAGCGGATGGACAGAAGAGACCCAGTACTTC. Its protein product is CASGWTEETQYF.

This chain uses TRBV3-1 (or the pseudogene TRBV3-2) with TRBJ2-7, with no clear D. Between the trimmed V and J ends, which lost 0 bases and 9 bases, there was a span of 9 bases. Germline loops: CDR1 LGHDT, CDR2 YNNKEL (reference sequence). This CDR3 spans 12 amino acids. For the CDR3, the DNA is TGTGCCAGCAGCCAAGATTCTACCGTGCAGTACTTC. This sequence encodes CASSQDSTVQYF.

The chain is built from TRBV5-6 and TRBJ1-2; D gene uncertain. The V end was cut by 7 bases, the J end by 3 bases, with 22 bases between. In germline, CDR1 is SGHDT, CDR2 YYEEEE. The CDR3 length is 16 residues. CDR3 amino acids: CASGKYARRVDYGYTF. The CDR3 DNA is TGTGCCAGCGGAAAGTATGCTAGGCGGGTGGACTATGGCTACACCTTC.

Concerning this clone itself: The junction does not match germline at one end; this may be a read error. The chain employs TRBV19 and TRBJ1-5; no clear D gene. From germline, CDR1 is LNHDA and CDR2 SQIVND (reference sequence). The CDR3 covers 14 residues. The CDR3 sequence is CASWSRDGSGSNAF. In DNA form, the CDR3 reads TGTGCCAGTTGGAGTCGAGACGGCTCCGGGAGTAACGCCTTT.

J is TRBJ1-3 and V is TRBV9; D is unclear. Germline V lookup: CDR1 SGDLS, CDR2 YYNGEE. The CDR3 runs to 18 residues. The V end lost 0 bases, the J end lost 0 bases, and 16 bases lay between the germline ends. DNA for the CDR3: TGTGCCAGCAGCGTAGATCCGGGCGGTATCAGCTCTGGAAACACCATATATTTT. Translating gives CASSVDPGGISSGNTIYF.

The rearrangement uses TRBV9 and TRBJ2-5; 8 bases map to TRBD1. CDR3 length: 14 amino acids. J gave up 3 bases and V 4 bases, and 5 bases lay outside the gene matches. Germline loops: CDR1 SGDLS, CDR2 YYNGEE. The CDR3 here is CASSLKDREETQYF. CDR3 sequence (DNA): TGTGCCAGCAGCCTAAAGGACAGGGAAGAGACCCAGTACTTC.

J is TRBJ1-4 and V is TRBV28; no reliable D call. CDR1 MDHEN and CDR2 SYDVKM come from the germline V gene. The V end lost 5 bases, the J end lost 0 bases, and 13 bases lay between the germline ends. The CDR3 consists of 16 residues. CDR3 sequence: CASSPRGFATNEKLFF. For the CDR3, the DNA is TGTGCCAGCAGTCCGCGGGGTTTTGCAACTAATGAAAAACTGTTTTTT.